This entry lists 5 T cell receptor beta chains sequenced from one sample in a study of OX40 agonist ivuxolimab in advanced cancers. Profiling relied on immunoSEQ multiplex PCR, and the TCRdb table lists in-frame clones only, not all of them. Of approximately 100,000 clones listed, about nine tenths were seen once; the top ten hold 1.5% to 2%. Sequenced material: CD4+ or CD8+ T cells sorted from blood, taken in a trial of the OX40 agonist ivuxolimab. The receptor set was obtained from an adult with an advanced solid tumor such as melanoma, head and neck, liver or kidney cancer.

The genes are TRBV28 and TRBJ1-2, with 10 bases matching TRBD1. Trimming took 2 bases from V and 8 from J; bases not matched to a gene: 2. CDR1 is MDHEN, CDR2 SYDVKM, per germline. The CDR3 contains 13 residues. CDR3 sequence reads: CASSLGTGDGYTF. The CDR3 nucleotides are TGTGCCAGCAGTTTAGGGACAGGGGACGGCTACACCTTC.

The chain links TRBV2 to TRBJ1-1, with TRBD1 matching over 11 bases. This CDR3 region has 14 residues. The V gene end was trimmed by 6 bases and the J gene end by 5 bases; junction bases not matched to a gene: 5. Per the germline V gene, CDR1 is SNHLY and CDR2 is FYNNEI. The CDR3 here is CASSRGQGGTEAFF. The CDR3 bases are TGTGCCAGCAGCCGGGGACAGGGGGGAACTGAAGCTTTCTTT. The variable domain in full, completed from reference TRBV2 and TRBJ1-1, reads EPEVTQTPSHQVTQMGQEVILRCVPISNHLYFYWYRQILGQKVEFLVSFYNNEISEKSEIFDDQFSVERPDGSNFTLKIRSTKLEDSAMYFCASSRGQGGTEAFFGQGTRLTVV.

The rearrangement links TRBV5-6 to TRBJ1-1, with D possibly matching TRBD1 (5 bases). V lost 2 bases, J lost 7 bases, and 9 bases lay in between. Germline CDR1 is SGHDT and CDR2 is YYEEEE. The CDR3 has 12 residues. As DNA, the CDR3 is TGTGCCAGCAGCTTTGCGGGGGTTGAAGCTTTCTTT. Translated: CASSFAGVEAFF.

Concerning this clone itself: Other DNA sequences within the sample encode an identical CDR3. The V call is TRBV7-6, the J call TRBJ2-5; the D is unclear. Germline V gene lookup returns CDR1 SGHVS and CDR2 FNYEAQ. Trimming took off 1 base at V and 4 bases at J, with 4 bases between the two ends. CDR3 length equals 12 residues. In DNA form, the CDR3 reads TGTGCCAGCAGCTTAGTACGAGAGACCCAGTACTTC. This codes for CASSLVRETQYF.

This chain links TRBV10-3 with TRBJ1-5; maybe TRBD1 (5 bases). V lost 2 bases and J lost 4, with 9 bases in between. This CDR3 spans 14 amino acids. The germline CDR1 and CDR2 sequences are ENHRY and SYGVKD. The CDR3 bases are TGTGCCATCAGTGAGGGGGGTGTTAATCAGCCCCAGCATTTT. Translating it yields CAISEGGVNQPQHF.